The 8 T cell receptor delta chains below all came from one sample that was sequenced in a study of gamma-delta T cells after stem cell transplantation. TCRdb reanalysed the RT-PCR reads via CATT. The sample lists 1,900 or so delta-chain clones; roughly 13% were seen once. Sequenced material: gamma-delta T cells. These receptors all stem from a human donor. It is not recorded whose cells these are; they may come from a transplant donor.

Without a V gene call, the J gene is given as TRDJ1; the table's D call, TRDD3, was not checked against the DNA. The CDR3 is 17 amino acids. As DNA, the CDR3 is TGTGCCTGTCTCGGACTGGGGGATAAGGGATACCCCGATAAACTCATCTTT. This sequence encodes CACLGLGDKGYPDKLIF.

The chain employs TRDV2 and TRDJ1; 9 bases map to TRDD3. Since TCRdb gives no J gene, matching the DNA to germline was used here to assign it. Per the germline V gene, CDR1 is GEAIGNYY and CDR2 is EKD. The CDR3 runs to 20 residues. Germline trimming cut 7 bases from V and 0 bases from J; bases unmatched to any gene: 23. The CDR3 reads CACDPWVRLGEVGYTDKLIF. The CDR3 DNA reads TGTGCCTGCGACCCTTGGGTTAGACTGGGGGAAGTGGGGTACACCGATAAACTCATCTTT.

This clone was seen more than once but under ten times. The chain carries TRDV2 and TRDJ1; TRDD3 is a possible D gene (6 bases). Germline CDR1 reads GEAIGNYY; CDR2 reads EKD. The V gene lost 3 bases and the J gene lost 4 bases, with 20 bases spanning the gap. The CDR3 extends over 16 amino acids. The CDR3 sequence: CACDAMGGPQGDKLIF. The DNA for the CDR3 is TGTGCCTGTGACGCCATGGGGGGACCCCAGGGCGATAAACTCATCTTT.

This clone was counted only a few times. Possible read error: a much larger clone is one base away. This sample also contains other DNA sequences that code for the same CDR3. J is TRDJ2 and V is TRDV2; 9 positions match TRDD3. The CDR3 is 19 amino acids. CDR1 GEAIGNYY and CDR2 EKD come from the germline V gene. Here the CDR3 DNA reads TGTGCCTGTGACCCCTTAGTGGGGGGATACTCCTTTTTGACAGCGCAACTCTTCTTT. This codes for CACDPLVGGYSFLTAQLFF.

The chain carries TRDV2 and TRDJ1; 9 bases agree with TRDD3. J gave up 3 bases and V 1 base, and 17 bases lay outside the gene matches. Germline V gives CDR1 GEAIGNYY, CDR2 EKD. The CDR3 length is 19 residues. The CDR3 spells CACDTGVPGRWGYADKLIF. CDR3 in DNA: TGTGCCTGTGACACAGGCGTGCCCGGTCGATGGGGATACGCCGATAAACTCATCTTT.

This sequence joins TRDV2 and TRDJ1; the match to TRDD3 covers 8 bases. CDR1 GEAIGNYY and CDR2 EKD come from the germline V gene. V lost 0 bases, J lost 0 bases, and 8 bases stayed unmatched. The CDR3 length is 17 residues. The CDR3 DNA sequence: TGTGCCTGTGACACCCTTACTGGGGGCCATTACACCGATAAACTCATCTTT. This translates into CACDTLTGGHYTDKLIF.

The gene calls are TRDV2 and TRDJ1, with 12 bases that match TRDD3. TCRdb leaves out the J gene; it was filled in here by matching the DNA to germline. Trimming cost V 2 bases and J 4 bases; bases outside gene matches: 16. CDR1 is GEAIGNYY and CDR2 is EKD in the germline V gene. The CDR3 sequence is 19 residues long. The CDR3 DNA sequence: TGTGCCTGTGACAATTTAAAAACTGGGGGATACCAAGCAGTCGATAAACTCATCTTT. Its translation is CACDNLKTGGYQAVDKLIF.

The chain links TRDV2 to TRDJ1, with D perhaps matching TRDD3 (5 bases). Assignment of the J gene here rests on matching the DNA to germline, because TCRdb gives none. The CDR3 totals 14 residues. The V end lost 0 bases, the J end lost 10 bases, and 17 bases lay between the germline ends. CDR1 and CDR2 from the germline V gene are GEAIGNYY and EKD. CDR3 in DNA: TGTGCCTGTGACACCCTCGGGGGCACCAGTGGACTCATCTTT. As protein: CACDTLGGTSGLIF.